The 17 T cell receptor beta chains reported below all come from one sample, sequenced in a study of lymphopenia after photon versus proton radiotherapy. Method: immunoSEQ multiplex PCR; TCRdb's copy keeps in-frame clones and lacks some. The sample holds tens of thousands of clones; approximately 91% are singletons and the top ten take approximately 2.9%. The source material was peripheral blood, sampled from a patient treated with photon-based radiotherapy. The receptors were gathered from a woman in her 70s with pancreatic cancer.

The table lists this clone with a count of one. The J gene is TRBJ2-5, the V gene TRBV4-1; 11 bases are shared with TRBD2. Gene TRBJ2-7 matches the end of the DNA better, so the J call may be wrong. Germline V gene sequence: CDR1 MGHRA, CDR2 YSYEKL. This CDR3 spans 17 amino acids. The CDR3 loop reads CASSQVVGSGRAYEQYF. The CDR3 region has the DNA TGCGCCAGCAGCCAAGTGGTCGGTAGCGGGAGGGCCTACGAGCAGTACTTC.

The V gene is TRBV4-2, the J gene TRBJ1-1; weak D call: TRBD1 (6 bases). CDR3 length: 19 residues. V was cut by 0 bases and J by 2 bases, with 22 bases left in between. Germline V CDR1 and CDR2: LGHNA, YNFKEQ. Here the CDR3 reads CASSQDSHNSRGRNTEAFF. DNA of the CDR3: TGTGCCAGCAGCCAAGATTCCCATAACTCCAGGGGCCGTAACACTGAAGCTTTCTTT.

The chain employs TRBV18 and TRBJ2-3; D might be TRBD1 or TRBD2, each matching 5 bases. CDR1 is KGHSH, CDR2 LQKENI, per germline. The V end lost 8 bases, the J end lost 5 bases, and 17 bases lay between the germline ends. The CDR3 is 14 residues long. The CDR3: CASAPGTRGDTQYF. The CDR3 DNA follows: TGTGCCAGCGCCCCCGGGACCCGCGGAGATACGCAGTATTTT.

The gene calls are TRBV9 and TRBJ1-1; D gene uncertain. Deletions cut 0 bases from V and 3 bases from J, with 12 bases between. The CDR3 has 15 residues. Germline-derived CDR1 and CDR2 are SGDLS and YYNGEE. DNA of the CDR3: TGTGCCAGCAGCGTAGCTGCCGGAGGACACACTGAAGCTTTCTTT. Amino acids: CASSVAAGGHTEAFF.

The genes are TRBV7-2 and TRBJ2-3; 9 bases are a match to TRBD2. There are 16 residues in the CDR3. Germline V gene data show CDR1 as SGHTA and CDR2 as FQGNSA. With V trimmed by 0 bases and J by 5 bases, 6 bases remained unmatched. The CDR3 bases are TGTGCCAGCAGCTTAGCGGCGGGAGGGCAAGGAGATACGCAGTATTTT. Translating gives CASSLAAGGQGDTQYF. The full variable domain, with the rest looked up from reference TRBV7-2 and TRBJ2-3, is GAGVSQSPSNKVTEKGKDVELRCDPISGHTALYWYRQSLGQGLEFLIYFQGNSAPDKSGLPSDRFSAERTGGSVSTLTIQRTQQEDSAVYLCASSLAAGGQGDTQYFGPGTRLTVL.

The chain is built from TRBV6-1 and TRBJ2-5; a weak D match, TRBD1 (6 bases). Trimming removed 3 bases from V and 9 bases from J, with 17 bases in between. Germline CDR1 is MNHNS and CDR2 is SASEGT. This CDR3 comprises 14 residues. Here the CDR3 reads CASSEGTPAGAQYF. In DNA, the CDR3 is TGTGCCAGCAGTGAGGGGACACCAGCCGGCGCCCAGTACTTC.

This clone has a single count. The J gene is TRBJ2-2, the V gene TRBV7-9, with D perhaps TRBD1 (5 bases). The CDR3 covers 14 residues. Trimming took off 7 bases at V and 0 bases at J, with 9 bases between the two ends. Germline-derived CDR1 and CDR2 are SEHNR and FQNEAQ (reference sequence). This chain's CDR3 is CASIDSSNTGELFF. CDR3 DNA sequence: TGTGCCAGCATAGACAGCTCGAACACCGGGGAGCTGTTTTTT. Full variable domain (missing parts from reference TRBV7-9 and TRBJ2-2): DTGVSQNPRHKITKRGQNVTFRCDPISEHNRLYWYRQTLGQGPEFLTYFQNEAQLEKSRLLSDRFSAERPKGSFSTLEIQRTEQGDSAMYLCASIDSSNTGELFFGEGSRLTVL.

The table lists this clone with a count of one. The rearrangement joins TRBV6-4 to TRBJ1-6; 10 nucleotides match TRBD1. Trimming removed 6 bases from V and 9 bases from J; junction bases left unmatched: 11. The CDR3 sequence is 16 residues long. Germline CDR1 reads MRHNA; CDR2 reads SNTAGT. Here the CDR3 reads CASSPWGQGSGSPLHF. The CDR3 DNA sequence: TGTGCCAGCAGCCCTTGGGGACAGGGGTCGGGTTCACCCCTCCACTTT.

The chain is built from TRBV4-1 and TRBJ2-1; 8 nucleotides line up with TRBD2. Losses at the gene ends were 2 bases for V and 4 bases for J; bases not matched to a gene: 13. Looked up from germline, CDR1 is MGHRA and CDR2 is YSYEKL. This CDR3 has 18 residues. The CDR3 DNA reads TGCGCCAGCAGCCAACCCTATACCGTCTCTAGCGGGTACAATGAGCAGTTCTTC. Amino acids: CASSQPYTVSSGYNEQFF.

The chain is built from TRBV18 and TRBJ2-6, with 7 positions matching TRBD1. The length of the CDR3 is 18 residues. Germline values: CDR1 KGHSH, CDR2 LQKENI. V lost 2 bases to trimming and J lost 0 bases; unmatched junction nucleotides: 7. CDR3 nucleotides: TGTGCCAGCTCACCATATTTAGGGGGCCTCTCTGGGGCCAACGTCCTGACTTTC. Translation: CASSPYLGGLSGANVLTF.

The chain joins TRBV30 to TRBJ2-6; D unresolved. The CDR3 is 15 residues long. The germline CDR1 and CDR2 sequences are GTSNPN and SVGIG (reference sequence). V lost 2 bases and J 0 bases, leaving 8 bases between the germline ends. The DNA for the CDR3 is TGTGCCTGGAGTACAGCCACCTCTGGGGCCAACGTCCTGACTTTC. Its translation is CAWSTATSGANVLTF.

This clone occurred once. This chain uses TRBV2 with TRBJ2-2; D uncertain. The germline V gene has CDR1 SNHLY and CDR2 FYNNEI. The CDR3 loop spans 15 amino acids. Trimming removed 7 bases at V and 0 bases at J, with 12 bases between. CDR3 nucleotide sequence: TGTGCCAGCATGGGTGGACCGTCGAACACCGGGGAGCTGTTTTTT. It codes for CASMGGPSNTGELFF.

DNA for the CDR3: TGTGCCAGCAGTGAACAGGGAATCTCCTACGAGCAGTACTTC. Protein: CASSEQGISYEQYF. This rearrangement joins TRBV2 to TRBJ2-7, with a possible D match to TRBD1 (5 bases). Germline V CDR1 and CDR2: SNHLY, FYNNEI. The CDR3 extends over 14 amino acids. Trimming took 2 bases from V and 0 from J, leaving 8 bases between them.

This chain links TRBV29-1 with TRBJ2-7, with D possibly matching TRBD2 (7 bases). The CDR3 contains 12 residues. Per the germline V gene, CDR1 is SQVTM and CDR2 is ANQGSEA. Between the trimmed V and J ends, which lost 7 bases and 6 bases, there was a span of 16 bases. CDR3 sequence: CSGNREGSEQYF. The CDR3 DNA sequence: TGCAGCGGCAACAGGGAGGGGAGCGAGCAGTACTTC.

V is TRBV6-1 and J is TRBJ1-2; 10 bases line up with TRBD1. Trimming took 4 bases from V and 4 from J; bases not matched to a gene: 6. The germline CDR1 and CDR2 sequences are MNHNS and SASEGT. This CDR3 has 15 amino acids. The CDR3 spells CASSGGQGTAYGYTF. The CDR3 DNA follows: TGTGCCAGCAGTGGGGGACAGGGGACGGCCTATGGCTACACCTTC.

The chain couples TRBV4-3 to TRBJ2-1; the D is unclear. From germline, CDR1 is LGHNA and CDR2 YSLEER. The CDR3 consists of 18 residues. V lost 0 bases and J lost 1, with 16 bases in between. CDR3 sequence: CASSQDYPPSRSYNEQFF. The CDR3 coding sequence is TGCGCCAGCAGCCAAGATTATCCCCCGTCGCGGTCCTACAATGAGCAGTTCTTC.

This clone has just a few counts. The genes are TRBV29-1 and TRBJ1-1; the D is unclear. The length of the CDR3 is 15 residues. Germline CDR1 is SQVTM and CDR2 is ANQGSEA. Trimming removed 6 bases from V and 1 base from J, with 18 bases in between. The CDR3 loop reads CSVVPRVAGNTEAFF. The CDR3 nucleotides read TGCAGCGTGGTTCCCCGGGTCGCAGGGAACACTGAAGCTTTCTTT.